These 30 T cell receptor beta chains originate from one sample sequenced in a study of T cell responses to AZD1222 COVID-19 vaccine (dated by TCRdb to about 2021). The library relied on the immunoSEQ multiplex PCR assay. Sourced from immuneACCESS, this table was stored by TCRdb with only in-frame sequences that have V and J called. A share of the clones is absent; for the studies checked, an unresolved V gene accounts for under half, and the remainder has no known explanation. Recorded for this sample are 150,000 to 160,000 clones; about 89% of them occurred a single time. The top ten hold about 9.8% of the sample. The time point label, read with the paper, signifies: about 28 days (+/-7) after the second vaccine dose. The input for sequencing was peripheral blood, taken 28 days after the second AZD1222 dose. The receptors here all came from an adult who received the AZD1222 COVID-19 vaccine.

The chain couples TRBV3-1 (or the pseudogene TRBV3-2) to TRBJ1-2, with D perhaps TRBD1 (5 bases). V was shortened by 1 base and J by 10 bases, with 22 bases between the two germline ends. The CDR3 totals 16 residues. Germline CDR1 LGHDT, CDR2 YNNKEL (reference sequence). CDR3 region: CASSQGGVGEKSDYTF. CDR3 sequence (DNA): TGTGCCAGCAGCCAAGGGGGGGTAGGGGAGAAATCAGACTACACCTTC.

The rearrangement uses TRBV7-2 and TRBJ1-5; 11 positions match TRBD1. Trimming removed 5 bases from V and 6 bases from J; junction bases left unmatched: 6. The CDR3 runs to 15 residues. Germline lookup yields CDR1 SGHTA and CDR2 FQGNSA. In DNA, the CDR3 is TGTGCCAGCAGCGAAGGACAGGGGGCAGGTCAGCCCCAGCATTTT. As protein: CASSEGQGAGQPQHF.

The chain has TRBV7-9 and TRBJ2-3; D is uncertain. The V end was cut by 2 bases, the J end by 4 bases, with 4 bases between. Germline CDR1 is SEHNR and CDR2 is FQNEAQ (reference sequence). CDR3 length: 12 amino acids. CDR3 DNA sequence: TGTGCCAGCAGCTTATTCGCAGATACGCAGTATTTT. This codes for CASSLFADTQYF.

This chain connects TRBV7-2 to TRBJ1-6; 8 nucleotides match TRBD1. The CDR3 is made up of 18 amino acids. Unmatched junction bases numbered 12, after V lost 5 bases and J lost 3 bases. Looked up from germline, CDR1 is SGHTA and CDR2 is FQGNSA. The CDR3 DNA reads as TGTGCCAGCAGCCCCGGACAGGGCCAAGGCCGCTATAATTCACCCCTCCACTTT. It codes for CASSPGQGQGRYNSPLHF.

The chain couples TRBV28 to TRBJ2-3; the D is unclear. The germline gives CDR1 MDHEN, CDR2 SYDVKM. Deletions cut 3 bases from V and 7 bases from J, with 8 bases between. The CDR3 has 12 amino acids. Here the CDR3 reads CASSLETHTQYF. DNA for the CDR3: TGTGCCAGCAGTTTGGAGACCCATACGCAGTATTTT.

V gene TRBV4-3 combines with J gene TRBJ1-1; TRBD1 is a possible D gene (5 bases). In germline, CDR1 is LGHNA, CDR2 YSLEER. The CDR3 is 14 residues long. The V end lost 1 base, the J end lost 10 bases, and 16 bases lay between the germline ends. The CDR3 nucleotides are TGCGCCAGCAGCCAAGTCTTAACTCCTGGGGGAGCTTTCTTT. Its translation is CASSQVLTPGGAFF.

This chain uses TRBV6-2 or TRBV6-3 with TRBJ1-6; tentative D call: TRBD1 (5 bases). The CDR3 has 14 amino acids. CDR1 MNHEY and CDR2 SVGEGT come from the germline V gene. Trimming took off 6 bases at V and 13 bases at J, with 19 bases between the two ends. CDR3 sequence (DNA): TGTGCCAGCAGCCACTCGAGACAGTCGGGTCCCCTCCACTTT. Amino acid sequence: CASSHSRQSGPLHF.

This clone has more than one count but fewer than ten. The chain uses TRBV3-1 (or the pseudogene TRBV3-2) and TRBJ1-1; 9 positions match TRBD1. The germline V gene encodes CDR1 LGHDT and CDR2 YNNKEL (reference sequence). The V gene end was trimmed by 3 bases and the J gene end by 5 bases; junction bases not matched to a gene: 4. CDR3 length: 14 residues. Here the CDR3 DNA reads TGTGCCAGCAGCCACTGGGACAGGGTAACTGAAGCTTTCTTT. It translates to CASSHWDRVTEAFF.

The rearrangement uses TRBV4-1 and TRBJ2-7; tentative D call: TRBD2 (5 bases). Trimming removed 0 bases from V and 3 bases from J, with 15 bases in between. The CDR3 runs to 16 residues. Per germline, CDR1 MGHRA and CDR2 YSYEKL. This CDR3 is CASSQEGGGGSYEQYF. The CDR3 DNA reads TGCGCCAGCAGCCAAGAAGGCGGCGGTGGGAGCTACGAGCAGTACTTC.

The chain joins TRBV28 to TRBJ1-1; D is unclear. The CDR3 has 11 residues. V lost 7 bases and J lost 0, with 3 bases in between. Germline V gene data show CDR1 as MDHEN and CDR2 as SYDVKM. CDR3 amino acids: CASMLNTEAFF. CDR3 in DNA: TGTGCCAGCATGCTGAACACTGAAGCTTTCTTT.

This clone was observed a single time. The gene calls are TRBV2 and TRBJ1-5; TRBD1 matches at 11 bases. V was pared by 7 bases and J by 4 bases, with 6 bases of the junction left unmatched. CDR1 and CDR2 (germline): SNHLY, FYNNEI. This CDR3 comprises 15 residues. CDR3 loop: CASTFGQGANQPQHF. Here the CDR3 DNA reads TGTGCCAGCACCTTTGGACAGGGGGCTAATCAGCCCCAGCATTTT.

CDR3 amino acids: CASSSGTHYNEQFF. CDR3 sequence (DNA): TGTGCCAGCAGTTCCGGGACGCACTACAATGAGCAGTTCTTC. The chain recombines TRBV6-5 with TRBJ2-1, with D possibly being TRBD1 or TRBD2 (5 bases each). Trimming removed 4 bases from V and 3 bases from J, with 10 bases in between. The germline V gene has CDR1 MNHEY and CDR2 SVGAGI. The CDR3 is 14 residues long.

The chain uses TRBV4-3 and TRBJ2-5; TRBD1 agrees at 12 bases. Trimming removed 2 bases from V and 5 bases from J; junction bases left unmatched: 6. The CDR3 sequence is 16 residues long. The germline V gene encodes CDR1 LGHNA and CDR2 YSLEER. The CDR3 coding sequence is TGCGCCAGCAGCCAATTGGGACAGGGGGCTGGGGAGACCCAGTACTTC. It translates to CASSQLGQGAGETQYF.

The rearrangement uses TRBV5-6 and TRBJ2-7, with 11 positions matching TRBD1. The CDR3 has 18 amino acids. Looked up from germline, CDR1 is SGHDT and CDR2 is YYEEEE. V lost 0 bases, J lost 0 bases, and 8 bases stayed unmatched. The CDR3 DNA reads TGTGCCAGCAGCTTGGCGGACAGGGGGCGCGCTGGCTCCTACGAGCAGTACTTC. Its translation: CASSLADRGRAGSYEQYF. The full variable domain, its missing parts supplied by reference TRBV5-6 and TRBJ2-7, is DAGVTQSPTHLIKTRGQQVTLRCSPKSGHDTVSWYQQALGQGPQFIFQYYEEEERQRGNFPDRFSGHQFPNYSSELNVNALLLGDSALYLCASSLADRGRAGSYEQYFGPGTRLTVT.

This chain uses TRBV4-2 with TRBJ1-4; TRBD1 aligns across 7 bases. Germline-derived CDR1 and CDR2 are LGHNA and YNFKEQ. The CDR3 runs to 18 residues. Unmatched junction bases numbered 10, after V lost 1 base and J lost 2 bases. The CDR3 spells CASSQVHHRGSTNEKLFF. The CDR3 bases are TGTGCCAGCAGCCAAGTTCATCACAGGGGCTCGACTAATGAAAAACTGTTTTTT.

This rearrangement joins TRBV18 to TRBJ2-2; 11 bases match TRBD1. This CDR3 contains 16 residues. In germline, CDR1 is KGHSH, CDR2 LQKENI. Losses at the gene ends were 6 bases for V and 6 bases for J; bases not matched to a gene: 9. CDR3: CASSRTGGKQAGELFF. The CDR3 region has the DNA TGTGCCAGCTCCCGGACAGGGGGCAAGCAAGCCGGGGAGCTGTTTTTT.

The J gene is TRBJ1-2, the V gene TRBV5-1; perhaps TRBD1 as D (6 bases). This CDR3 contains 17 residues. Trimming pared 0 bases from V and 0 bases from J, leaving 15 bases between. Germline V lookup: CDR1 SGHRS, CDR2 YFSETQ. The CDR3 sequence: CASSLGRTVGSNYGYTF. The CDR3 DNA follows: TGCGCCAGCAGCTTGGGGCGGACAGTAGGGTCTAACTATGGCTACACCTTC.

The rearrangement joins TRBV27 to TRBJ2-1; D remains ambiguous. This CDR3 has 16 amino acids. Trimming left V 3 bases short and J 0 bases short, with 12 bases between. Germline CDR1 and CDR2: MNHEY and SMNVEV (reference sequence). The CDR3 DNA is TGTGCCAGCAGTTTTTCTCATTTTAGCTCCTACAATGAGCAGTTCTTC. It encodes CASSFSHFSSYNEQFF.

This clone was recorded a few times. The chain carries TRBV7-2 and TRBJ2-7; TRBD1 or TRBD2 may be the D gene (5 bases each). Germline values: CDR1 SGHTA, CDR2 FQGNSA. V lost 5 bases and J lost 3, with 17 bases in between. CDR3 length: 15 residues. The CDR3 coding sequence is TGTGCCAGCAGCCTGGGACCGCCCCCGGACTACGAGCAGTACTTC. Translated, it gives CASSLGPPPDYEQYF.

This chain joins TRBV28 and TRBJ2-1; TRBD2 matches 11 bases. Germline V lookup: CDR1 MDHEN, CDR2 SYDVKM. V trimming: 6 bases; J trimming: 6 bases; junction bases outside the gene matches: 4. The CDR3 totals 14 residues. The CDR3 loop reads CASRGTSGSNEQFF. The CDR3, as DNA: TGTGCCAGCAGAGGGACTAGCGGAAGCAATGAGCAGTTCTTC.

A few counts support this clone. The chain recombines TRBV7-2 with TRBJ2-7; D call uncertain. V lost 0 bases to trimming and J lost 6 bases, with 15 bases between them. The CDR3 is 15 amino acids. Germline values: CDR1 SGHTA, CDR2 FQGNSA. In DNA, the CDR3 is TGTGCCAGCAGCTTAGCCTCCCAGCTCCCGGCCGAGCAGTACTTC. It yields the protein CASSLASQLPAEQYF.

The chain combines TRBV19 with TRBJ1-5; D remains unclear. Between the trimmed V and J ends, which lost 8 bases and 3 bases, there was a span of 14 bases. The CDR3 sequence is 14 residues long. Germline CDR1 reads LNHDA; CDR2 reads SQIVND (reference sequence). This chain's CDR3 is CASDIGLNNQPQHF. The DNA of the CDR3 is TGTGCCAGTGACATTGGGCTAAACAATCAGCCCCAGCATTTT. The variable domain in full, with the rest retrieved from reference TRBV19 and TRBJ1-5, is DGGITQSPKYLFRKEGQNVTLSCEQNLNHDAMYWYRQDPGQGLRLIYYSQIVNDFQKGDIAEGYSVSREKKESFPLTVTSAQKNPTAFYLCASDIGLNNQPQHFGDGTRLSIL.

This clone was found a few times. The CDR3 loop is CASSSRWGDSYEQYF. CDR3 DNA: TGTGCCAGCAGCTCCCGATGGGGGGACTCCTACGAGCAGTACTTC. The V gene is TRBV7-9, the J gene TRBJ2-7; TRBD2 might be the D (6 bases). Germline loops: CDR1 SEHNR, CDR2 FQNEAQ (reference sequence). Deletions cut 4 bases from V and 0 bases from J, with 13 bases between. This CDR3 region has 15 residues.

J is TRBJ1-4 and V is TRBV7-9, with D maybe TRBD1 (5 bases). Germline-derived CDR1 and CDR2 are SEHNR and FQNEAQ (reference sequence). The germline V and J ends were trimmed by 5 bases and 6 bases, with 13 bases remaining between them. The CDR3 runs to 14 residues. As DNA, the CDR3 is TGTGCCAGCAGCCCAGGGATAGGGGATGAAAAACTGTTTTTT. This sequence encodes CASSPGIGDEKLFF.

This clone was detected once. The chain recombines TRBV7-2 with TRBJ2-3, with 7 bases fitting TRBD2. Germline loops: CDR1 SGHTA, CDR2 FQGNSA. V gave up 5 bases and J gave up 9 bases; unmatched junction bases: 8. The CDR3 extends over 13 amino acids. CDR3 sequence reads: CASSPSIGGTQYF. The CDR3, as DNA: TGTGCCAGCAGCCCTAGTATCGGGGGGACGCAGTATTTT. The full variable domain, its missing parts supplied by reference TRBV7-2 and TRBJ2-3, is GAGVSQSPSNKVTEKGKDVELRCDPISGHTALYWYRQSLGQGLEFLIYFQGNSAPDKSGLPSDRFSAERTGGSVSTLTIQRTQQEDSAVYLCASSPSIGGTQYFGPGTRLTVL.

The chain has TRBV5-4 and TRBJ2-7; 8 bases are a match to TRBD1. J lost 1 base, V lost 0 bases, and 15 bases had no gene match. The germline CDR1 and CDR2 sequences are SGHNT and YYREEE (reference sequence). This CDR3 is 19 amino acids long. The CDR3 DNA is TGTGCCAGCAGCTTGGGTTTAGGCCCTTCGGACAGGGCTTCCTACGAGCAGTACTTC. This encodes CASSLGLGPSDRASYEQYF.

This clone is a singleton in its sample. The chain employs TRBV18 and TRBJ1-1; D unclear. Trimming took off 0 bases at V and 5 bases at J, with 10 bases between the two ends. This CDR3 is built from 14 residues. Germline-derived CDR1 and CDR2 are KGHSH and LQKENI. CDR3 nucleotides: TGTGCCAGCTCACCACCCTCGGGTAGTACTGAAGCTTTCTTT. Translated, it gives CASSPPSGSTEAFF.

The chain carries TRBV7-6 and TRBJ1-5; D gene ambiguous. CDR3 length: 13 amino acids. CDR1 and CDR2 (germline): SGHVS, FNYEAQ. The ends were cut back, 5 bases at V and 3 bases at J, with 8 bases in the middle. The chain's CDR3 is CASSPDNNQPQHF. Here the CDR3 DNA reads TGTGCCAGCAGCCCCGACAACAATCAGCCCCAGCATTTT.

The V and J genes are TRBV3-1 (or the pseudogene TRBV3-2) and TRBJ1-5; D perhaps matches TRBD1 (6 bases). This CDR3 is built from 14 residues. V shed 6 bases and J shed 1 base, with 10 bases lying between them. CDR1 and CDR2 (germline): LGHDT, YNNKEL (reference sequence). The CDR3 region is CASSSRGSNQPQHF. DNA for the CDR3: TGTGCCAGCAGTTCTAGGGGGAGCAATCAGCCCCAGCATTTT.

The rearrangement uses TRBV6-5 and TRBJ1-1; D gene unclear. CDR1 is MNHEY and CDR2 is SVGAGI in the germline V gene. CDR3 length: 13 amino acids. Trimming shortened V by 5 bases and J by 7 bases, and 14 bases separated the two germline ends. This CDR3 is CASSTMSAVEAFF. As DNA, the CDR3 is TGTGCCAGCAGTACCATGAGTGCTGTTGAAGCTTTCTTT.